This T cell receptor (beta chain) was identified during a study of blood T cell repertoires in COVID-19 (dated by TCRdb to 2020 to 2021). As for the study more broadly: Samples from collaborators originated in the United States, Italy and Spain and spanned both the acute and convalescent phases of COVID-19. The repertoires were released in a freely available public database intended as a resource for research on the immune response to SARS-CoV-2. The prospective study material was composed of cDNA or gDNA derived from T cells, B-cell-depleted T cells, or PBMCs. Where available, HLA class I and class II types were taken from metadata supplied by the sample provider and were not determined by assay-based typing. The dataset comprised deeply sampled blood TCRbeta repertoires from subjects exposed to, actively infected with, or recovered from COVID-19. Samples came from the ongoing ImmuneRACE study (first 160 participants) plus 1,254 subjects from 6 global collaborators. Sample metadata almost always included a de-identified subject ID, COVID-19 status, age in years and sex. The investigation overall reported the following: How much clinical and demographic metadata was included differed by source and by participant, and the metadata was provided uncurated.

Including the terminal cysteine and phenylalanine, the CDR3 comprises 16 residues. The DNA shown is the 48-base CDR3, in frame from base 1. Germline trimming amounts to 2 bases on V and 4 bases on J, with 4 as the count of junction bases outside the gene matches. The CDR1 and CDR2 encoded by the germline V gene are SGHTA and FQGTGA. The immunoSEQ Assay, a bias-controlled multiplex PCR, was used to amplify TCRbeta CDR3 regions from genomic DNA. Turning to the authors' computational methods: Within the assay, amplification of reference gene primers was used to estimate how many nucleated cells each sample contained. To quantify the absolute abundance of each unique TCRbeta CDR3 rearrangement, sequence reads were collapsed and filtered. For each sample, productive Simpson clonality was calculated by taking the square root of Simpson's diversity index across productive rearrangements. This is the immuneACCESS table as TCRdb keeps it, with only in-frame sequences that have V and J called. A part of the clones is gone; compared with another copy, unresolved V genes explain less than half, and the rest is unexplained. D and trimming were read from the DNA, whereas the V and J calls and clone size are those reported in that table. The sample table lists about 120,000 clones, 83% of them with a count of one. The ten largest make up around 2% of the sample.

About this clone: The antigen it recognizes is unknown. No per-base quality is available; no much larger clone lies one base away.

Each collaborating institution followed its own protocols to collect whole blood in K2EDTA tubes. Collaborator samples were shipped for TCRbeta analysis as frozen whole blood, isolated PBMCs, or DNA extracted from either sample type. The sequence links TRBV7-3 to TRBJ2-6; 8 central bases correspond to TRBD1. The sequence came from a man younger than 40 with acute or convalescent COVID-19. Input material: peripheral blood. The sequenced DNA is TGTGCCAGCAGCTTATGGACAGGGTTGGGGGCCAACGTCCTGACTTTC. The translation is CASSLWTGLGANVLTF.